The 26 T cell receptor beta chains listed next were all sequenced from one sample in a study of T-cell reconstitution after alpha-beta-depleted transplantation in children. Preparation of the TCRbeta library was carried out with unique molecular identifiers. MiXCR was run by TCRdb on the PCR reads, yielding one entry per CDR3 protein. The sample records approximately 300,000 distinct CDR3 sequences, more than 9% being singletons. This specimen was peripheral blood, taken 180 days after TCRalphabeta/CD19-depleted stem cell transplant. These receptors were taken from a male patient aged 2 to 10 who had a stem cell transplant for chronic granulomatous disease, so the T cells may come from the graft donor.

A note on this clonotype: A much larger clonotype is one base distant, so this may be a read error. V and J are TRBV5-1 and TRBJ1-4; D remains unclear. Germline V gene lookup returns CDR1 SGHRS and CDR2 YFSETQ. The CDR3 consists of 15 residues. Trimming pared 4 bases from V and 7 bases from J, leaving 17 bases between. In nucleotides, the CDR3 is TGCGCCAGCAGCGCGGACTGGGGAGGAGGTGAAAAACTGTTTTTT. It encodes CASSADWGGGEKLFF.

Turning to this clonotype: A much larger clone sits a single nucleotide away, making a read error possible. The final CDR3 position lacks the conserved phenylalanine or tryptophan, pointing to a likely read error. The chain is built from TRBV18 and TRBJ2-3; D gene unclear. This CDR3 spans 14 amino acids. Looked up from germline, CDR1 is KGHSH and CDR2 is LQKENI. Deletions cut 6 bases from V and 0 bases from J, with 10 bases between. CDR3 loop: CASSIGPSTDTQYL. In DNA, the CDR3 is TGTGCCAGCTCCATCGGGCCTAGCACAGATACGCAGTATTTA.

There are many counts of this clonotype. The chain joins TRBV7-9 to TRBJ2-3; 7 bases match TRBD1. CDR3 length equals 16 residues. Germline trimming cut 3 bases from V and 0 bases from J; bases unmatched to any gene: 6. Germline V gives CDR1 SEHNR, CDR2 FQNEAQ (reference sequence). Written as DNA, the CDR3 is TGTGCCAGCAGCTTCCGGGGACAGCTTAGCACAGATACGCAGTATTTT. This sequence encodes CASSFRGQLSTDTQYF.

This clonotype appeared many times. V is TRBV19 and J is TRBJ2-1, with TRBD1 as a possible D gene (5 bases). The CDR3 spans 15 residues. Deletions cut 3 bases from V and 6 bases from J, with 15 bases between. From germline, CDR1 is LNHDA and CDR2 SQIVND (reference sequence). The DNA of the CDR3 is TGTGCCAGTAGTATTAGGGGTCGGCTCGGCAATGAGCAGTTCTTC. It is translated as CASSIRGRLGNEQFF.

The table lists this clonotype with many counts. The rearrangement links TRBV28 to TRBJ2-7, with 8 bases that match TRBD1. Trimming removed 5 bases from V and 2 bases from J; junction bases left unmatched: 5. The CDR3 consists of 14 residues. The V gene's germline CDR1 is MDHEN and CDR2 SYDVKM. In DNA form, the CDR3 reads TGTGCCAGCAGTCAGGGGGCAGACACCTACGAGCAGTACTTC. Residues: CASSQGADTYEQYF.

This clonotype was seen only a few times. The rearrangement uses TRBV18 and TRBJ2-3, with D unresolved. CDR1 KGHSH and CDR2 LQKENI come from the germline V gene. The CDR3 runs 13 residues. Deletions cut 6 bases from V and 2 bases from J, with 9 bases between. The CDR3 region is CASSVISTDTQYF. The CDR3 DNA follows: TGTGCCAGCTCCGTTATTTCCACAGATACGCAGTATTTT.

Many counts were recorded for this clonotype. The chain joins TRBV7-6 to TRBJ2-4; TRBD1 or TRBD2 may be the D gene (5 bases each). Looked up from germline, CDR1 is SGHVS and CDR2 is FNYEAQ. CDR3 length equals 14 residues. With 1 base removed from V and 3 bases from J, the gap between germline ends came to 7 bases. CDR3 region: CASSLGDGKNIQYF. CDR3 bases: TGTGCCAGCAGCTTAGGGGACGGCAAAAACATTCAGTACTTC. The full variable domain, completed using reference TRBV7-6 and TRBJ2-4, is GAGVSQSPRYKVTKRGQDVALRCDPISGHVSLYWYRQALGQGPEFLTYFNYEAQQDKSGLPNDRFSAERPEGSISTLTIQRTEQRDSAMYRCASSLGDGKNIQYFGAGTRLSVL.

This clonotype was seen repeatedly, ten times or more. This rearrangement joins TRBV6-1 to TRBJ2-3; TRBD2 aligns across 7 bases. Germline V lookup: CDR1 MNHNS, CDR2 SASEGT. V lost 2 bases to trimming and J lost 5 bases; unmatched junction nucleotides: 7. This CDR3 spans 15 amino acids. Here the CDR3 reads CASSERRESVDTQYF. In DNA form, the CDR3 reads TGTGCCAGCAGTGAAAGGCGGGAGTCCGTAGATACGCAGTATTTT.

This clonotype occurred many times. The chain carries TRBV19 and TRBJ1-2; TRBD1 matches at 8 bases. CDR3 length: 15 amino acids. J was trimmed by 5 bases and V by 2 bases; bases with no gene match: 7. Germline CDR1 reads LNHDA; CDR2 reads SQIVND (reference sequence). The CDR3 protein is CASSIIYRGMYGYTF. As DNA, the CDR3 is TGTGCCAGTAGTATAATATACAGGGGGATGTATGGCTACACCTTC.

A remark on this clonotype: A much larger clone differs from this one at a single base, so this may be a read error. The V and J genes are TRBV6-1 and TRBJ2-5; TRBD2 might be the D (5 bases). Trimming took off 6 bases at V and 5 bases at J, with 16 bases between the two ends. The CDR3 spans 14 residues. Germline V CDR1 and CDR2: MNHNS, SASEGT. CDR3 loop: CASSNPGLPETQYF. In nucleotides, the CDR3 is TGTGCCAGCAGCAATCCGGGGTTACCCGAGACCCAGTACTTC.

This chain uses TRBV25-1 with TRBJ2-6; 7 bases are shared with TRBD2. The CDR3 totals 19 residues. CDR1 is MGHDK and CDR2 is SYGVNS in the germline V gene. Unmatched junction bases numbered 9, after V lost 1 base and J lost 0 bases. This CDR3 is CASSEFPSGTSSGANVLTF. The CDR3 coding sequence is TGTGCCAGCAGTGAATTCCCTAGCGGTACTTCCTCTGGGGCCAACGTCCTGACTTTC.

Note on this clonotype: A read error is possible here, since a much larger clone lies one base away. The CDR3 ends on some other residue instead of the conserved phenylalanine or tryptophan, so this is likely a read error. The CDR3 is CSVEGPAGNGVTQYI. Written as DNA, the CDR3 is TGCAGCGTTGAAGGTCCAGCGGGGAACGGGGTGACCCAGTACATC. The rearrangement links TRBV29-1 to TRBJ2-5; TRBD2 matches at 7 bases. The CDR3 extends over 15 amino acids. Germline CDR1 is SQVTM and CDR2 is ANQGSEA. J lost 7 bases, V lost 1 base, and 12 bases had no gene match.

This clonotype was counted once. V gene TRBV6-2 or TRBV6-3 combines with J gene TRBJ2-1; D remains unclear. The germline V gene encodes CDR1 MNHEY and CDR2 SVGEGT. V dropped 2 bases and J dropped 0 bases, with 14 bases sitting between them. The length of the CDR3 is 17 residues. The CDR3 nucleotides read TGTGCCAGCAGTTACCCTTCGGTGGGAAGCTCCTACAATGAGCAGTTCTTC. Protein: CASSYPSVGSSYNEQFF.

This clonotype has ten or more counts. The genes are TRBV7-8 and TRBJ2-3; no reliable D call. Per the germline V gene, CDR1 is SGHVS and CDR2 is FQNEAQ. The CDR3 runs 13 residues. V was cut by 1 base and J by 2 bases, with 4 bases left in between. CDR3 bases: TGTGCCAGCAGCTTAGGGCTCACAGATACGCAGTATTTT. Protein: CASSLGLTDTQYF.

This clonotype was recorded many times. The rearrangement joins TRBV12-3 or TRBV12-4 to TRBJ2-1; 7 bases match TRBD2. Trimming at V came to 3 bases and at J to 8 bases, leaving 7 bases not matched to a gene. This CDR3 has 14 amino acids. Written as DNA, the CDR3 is TGTGCCAGCAGTTTTGGGCGGGAGAGGGATGAGCAGTTCTTC. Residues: CASSFGRERDEQFF.

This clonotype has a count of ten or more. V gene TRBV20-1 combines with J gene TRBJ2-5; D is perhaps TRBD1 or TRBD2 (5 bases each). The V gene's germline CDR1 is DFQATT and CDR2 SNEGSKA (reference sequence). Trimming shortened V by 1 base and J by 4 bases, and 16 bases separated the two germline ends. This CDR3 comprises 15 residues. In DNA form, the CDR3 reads TGCAGTGCTAGAGGGGCTAGCTCTCAGGGAGAGACCCAGTACTTC. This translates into CSARGASSQGETQYF.

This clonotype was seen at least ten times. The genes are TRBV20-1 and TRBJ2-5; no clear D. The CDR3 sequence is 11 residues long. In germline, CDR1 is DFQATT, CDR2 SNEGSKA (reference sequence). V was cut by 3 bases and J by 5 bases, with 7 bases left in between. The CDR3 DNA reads TGCAGTGCTAGTTTCGGGGAGACCCAGTACTTC. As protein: CSASFGETQYF.

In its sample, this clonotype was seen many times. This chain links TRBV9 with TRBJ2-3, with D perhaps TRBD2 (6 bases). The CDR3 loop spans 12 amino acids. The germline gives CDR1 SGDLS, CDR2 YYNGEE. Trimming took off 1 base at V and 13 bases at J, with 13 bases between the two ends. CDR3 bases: TGTGCCAGCAGCGTACGGAGCGGGTTTAAGTATTTT. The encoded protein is CASSVRSGFKYF.

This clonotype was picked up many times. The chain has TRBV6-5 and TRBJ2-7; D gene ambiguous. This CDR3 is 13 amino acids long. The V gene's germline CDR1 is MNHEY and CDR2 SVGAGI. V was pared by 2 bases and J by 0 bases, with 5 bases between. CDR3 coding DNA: TGTGCCAGCAGTTACGCCTTCTCCTACGAGCAGTACTTC. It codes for CASSYAFSYEQYF.

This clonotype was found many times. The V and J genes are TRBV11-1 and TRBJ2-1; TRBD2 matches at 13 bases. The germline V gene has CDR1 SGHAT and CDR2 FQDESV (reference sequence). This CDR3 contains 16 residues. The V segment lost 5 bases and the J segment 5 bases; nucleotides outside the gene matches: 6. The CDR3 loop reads CASSKLAGGINNEQFF. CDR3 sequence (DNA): TGTGCCAGCAGCAAACTAGCGGGGGGGATTAACAATGAGCAGTTCTTC.

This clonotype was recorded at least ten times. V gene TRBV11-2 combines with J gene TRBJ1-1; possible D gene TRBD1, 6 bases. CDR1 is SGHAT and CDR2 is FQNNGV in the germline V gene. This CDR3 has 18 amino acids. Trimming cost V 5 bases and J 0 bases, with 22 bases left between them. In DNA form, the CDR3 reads TGTGCCAGCAGCCTTCGGCGCCGCCCCGACAGGTTGAACACTGAAGCTTTCTTT. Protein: CASSLRRRPDRLNTEAFF. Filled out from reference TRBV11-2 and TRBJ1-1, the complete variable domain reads EAGVAQSPRYKIIEKRQSVAFWCNPISGHATLYWYQQILGQGPKLLIQFQNNGVVDDSQLPKDRFSAERLKGVDSTLKIQPAKLEDSAVYLCASSLRRRPDRLNTEAFFGQGTRLTVV.

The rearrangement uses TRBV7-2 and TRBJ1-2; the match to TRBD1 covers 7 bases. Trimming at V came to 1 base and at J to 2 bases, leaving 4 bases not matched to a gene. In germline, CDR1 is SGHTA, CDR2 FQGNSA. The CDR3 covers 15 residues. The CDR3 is CASSLGQGKNYGYTF. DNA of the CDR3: TGTGCCAGCAGCTTAGGACAGGGAAAGAACTATGGCTACACCTTC.

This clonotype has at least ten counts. The DNA of the CDR3 is TGTGCCACCAGCAGAACCCGACAGGGACTAGCGGGAGGGCCCGTCAAAAACATTCAGTACTTC. The encoded protein is CATSRTRQGLAGGPVKNIQYF. This chain connects TRBV15 to TRBJ2-4, with TRBD2 matching 16 bases. Germline-derived CDR1 and CDR2 are LNHNV and YYDKDF (reference sequence). The CDR3 runs to 21 residues. J lost 3 bases, V lost 2 bases, and 13 bases had no gene match.

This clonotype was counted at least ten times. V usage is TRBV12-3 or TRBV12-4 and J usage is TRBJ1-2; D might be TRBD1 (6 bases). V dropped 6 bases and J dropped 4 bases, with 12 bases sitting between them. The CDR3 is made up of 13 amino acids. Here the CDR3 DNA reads TGTGCCAGCAGGAAGGACAGACCCTATGGCTACACCTTC. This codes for CASRKDRPYGYTF.

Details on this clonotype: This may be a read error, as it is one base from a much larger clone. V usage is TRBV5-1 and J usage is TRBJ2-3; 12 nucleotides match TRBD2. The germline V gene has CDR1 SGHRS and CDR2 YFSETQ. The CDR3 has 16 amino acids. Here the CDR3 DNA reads TGCGCCAGCAGCAATAGGACTAGCGGGATTGTAGATAGGCAGTATTTT. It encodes CASSNRTSGIVDRQYF. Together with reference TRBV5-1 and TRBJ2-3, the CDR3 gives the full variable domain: KAGVTQTPRYLIKTRGQQVTLSCSPISGHRSVSWYQQTPGQGLQFLFEYFSETQRNKGNFPGRFSGRQFSNSRSEMNVSTLELGDSALYLCASSNRTSGIVDRQYFGPGTRLTVL.

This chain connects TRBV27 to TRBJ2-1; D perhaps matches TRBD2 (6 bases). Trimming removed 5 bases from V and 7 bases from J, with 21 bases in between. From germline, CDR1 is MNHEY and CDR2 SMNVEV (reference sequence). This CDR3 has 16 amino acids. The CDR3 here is CASSPLTGEGVNEQFF. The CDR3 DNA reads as TGTGCCAGCAGTCCCCTGACGGGAGAGGGAGTAAATGAGCAGTTCTTC.